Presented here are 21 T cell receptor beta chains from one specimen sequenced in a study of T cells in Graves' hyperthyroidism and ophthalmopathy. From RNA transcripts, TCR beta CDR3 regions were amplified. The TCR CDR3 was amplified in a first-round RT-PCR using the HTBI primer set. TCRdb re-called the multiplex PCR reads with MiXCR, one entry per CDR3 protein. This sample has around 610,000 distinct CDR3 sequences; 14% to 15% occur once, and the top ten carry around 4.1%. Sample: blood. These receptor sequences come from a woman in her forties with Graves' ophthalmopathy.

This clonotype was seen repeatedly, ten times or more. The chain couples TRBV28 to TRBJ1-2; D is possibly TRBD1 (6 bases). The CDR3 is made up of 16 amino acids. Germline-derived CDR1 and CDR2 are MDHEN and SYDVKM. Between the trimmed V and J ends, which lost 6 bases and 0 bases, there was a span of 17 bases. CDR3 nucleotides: TGTGCCAGCAGCTCTGCCTTGGACAGTTCTAACTATGGCTACACCTTC. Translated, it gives CASSSALDSSNYGYTF.

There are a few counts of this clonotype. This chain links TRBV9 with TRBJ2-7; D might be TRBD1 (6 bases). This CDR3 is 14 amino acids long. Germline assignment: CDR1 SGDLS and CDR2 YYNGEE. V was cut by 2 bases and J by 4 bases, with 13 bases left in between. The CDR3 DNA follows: TGTGCCAGCAGCGTTGGGACATTGTCTTACGAGCAGTACTTC. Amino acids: CASSVGTLSYEQYF.

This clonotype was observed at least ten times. CDR3 nucleotide sequence: TGTGCCACCGAGGGACCGACAGATACGCAGTATTTT. Translation gives CATEGPTDTQYF. The gene calls are TRBV12-3 or TRBV12-4 and TRBJ2-3, with D tentatively TRBD1 or TRBD2 (5 bases each). The V end lost 10 bases, the J end lost 3 bases, and 11 bases lay between the germline ends. The CDR3 covers 12 residues.

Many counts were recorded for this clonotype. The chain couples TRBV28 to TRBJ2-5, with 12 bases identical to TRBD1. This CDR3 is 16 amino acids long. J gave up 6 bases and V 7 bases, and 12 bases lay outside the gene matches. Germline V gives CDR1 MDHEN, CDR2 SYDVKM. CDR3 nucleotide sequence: TGTGCCAGCACCCCCCCAGGGACAGGGGGCATGAAGACCCAGTACTTC. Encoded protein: CASTPPGTGGMKTQYF. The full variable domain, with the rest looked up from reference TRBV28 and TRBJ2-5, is DVKVTQSSRYLVKRTGEKVFLECVQDMDHENMFWYRQDPGLGLRLIYFSYDVKMKEKGDIPEGYSVSREKKERFSLILESASTNQTSMYLCASTPPGTGGMKTQYFGPGTRLLVL.

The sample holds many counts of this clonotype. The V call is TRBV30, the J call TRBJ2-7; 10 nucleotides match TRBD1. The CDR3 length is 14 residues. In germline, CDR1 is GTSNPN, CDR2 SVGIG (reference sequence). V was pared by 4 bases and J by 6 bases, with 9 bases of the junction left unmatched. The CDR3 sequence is CAWNSGTGVVEQYF. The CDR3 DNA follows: TGTGCCTGGAACTCCGGGACAGGGGTGGTCGAGCAGTACTTC.

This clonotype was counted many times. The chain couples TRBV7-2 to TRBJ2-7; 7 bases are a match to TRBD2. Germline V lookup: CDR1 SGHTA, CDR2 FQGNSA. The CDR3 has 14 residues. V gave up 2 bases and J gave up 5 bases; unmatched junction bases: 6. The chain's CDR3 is CASSLYLLANEQYF. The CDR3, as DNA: TGTGCCAGCAGCTTATATTTACTAGCGAACGAGCAGTACTTC.

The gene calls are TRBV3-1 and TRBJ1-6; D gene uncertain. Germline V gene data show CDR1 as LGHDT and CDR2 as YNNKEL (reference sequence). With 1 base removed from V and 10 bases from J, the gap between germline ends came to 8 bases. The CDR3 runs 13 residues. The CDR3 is CASSQGYGSPLHF. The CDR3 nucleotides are TGTGCCAGCAGCCAAGGGTATGGATCACCCCTCCACTTT.

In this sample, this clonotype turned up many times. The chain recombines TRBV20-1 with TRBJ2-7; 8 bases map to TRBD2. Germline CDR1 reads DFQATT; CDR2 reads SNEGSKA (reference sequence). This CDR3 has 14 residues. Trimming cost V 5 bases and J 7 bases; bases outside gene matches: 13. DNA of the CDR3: TGCAGTGCTCCCCCCGCCGGGCGGGAGGATGAGCAGTACTTC. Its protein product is CSAPPAGREDEQYF.

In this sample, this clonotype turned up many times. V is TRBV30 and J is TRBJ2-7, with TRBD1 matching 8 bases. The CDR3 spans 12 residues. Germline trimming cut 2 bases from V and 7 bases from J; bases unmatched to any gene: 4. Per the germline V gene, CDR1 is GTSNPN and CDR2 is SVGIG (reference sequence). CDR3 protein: CAWSSGGWEQYF. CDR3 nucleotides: TGTGCCTGGAGTTCAGGGGGCTGGGAGCAGTACTTC.

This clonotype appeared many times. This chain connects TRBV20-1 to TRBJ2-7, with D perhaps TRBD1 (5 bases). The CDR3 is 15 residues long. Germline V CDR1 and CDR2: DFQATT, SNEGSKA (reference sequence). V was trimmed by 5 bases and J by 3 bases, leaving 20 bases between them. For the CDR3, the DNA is TGCAGTGCTCGAAAGTGGCAGGGTGGCGTCTACGAGCAGTACTTC. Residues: CSARKWQGGVYEQYF.

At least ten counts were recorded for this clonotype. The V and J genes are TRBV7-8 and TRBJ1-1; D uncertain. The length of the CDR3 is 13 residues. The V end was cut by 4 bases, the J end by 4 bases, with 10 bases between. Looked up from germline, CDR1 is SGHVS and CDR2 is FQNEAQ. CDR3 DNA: TGTGCCAGCAGCTCCCCATGGACCACTGAAGCTTTCTTT. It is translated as CASSSPWTTEAFF. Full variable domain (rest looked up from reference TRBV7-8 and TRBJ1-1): GAGVSQSPRYKVAKRGQDVALRCDPISGHVSLFWYQQALGQGPEFLTYFQNEAQLDKSGLPSDRFFAERPEGSVSTLKIQRTQQEDSAVYLCASSSPWTTEAFFGQGTRLTVV.

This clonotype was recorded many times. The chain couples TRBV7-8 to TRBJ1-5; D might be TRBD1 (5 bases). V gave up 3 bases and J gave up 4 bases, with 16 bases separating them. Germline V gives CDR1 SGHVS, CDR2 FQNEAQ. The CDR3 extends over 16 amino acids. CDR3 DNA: TGTGCCAGCAGCTTTGACCCCGGGGCCCTTAATCAGCCCCAGCATTTT. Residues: CASSFDPGALNQPQHF.

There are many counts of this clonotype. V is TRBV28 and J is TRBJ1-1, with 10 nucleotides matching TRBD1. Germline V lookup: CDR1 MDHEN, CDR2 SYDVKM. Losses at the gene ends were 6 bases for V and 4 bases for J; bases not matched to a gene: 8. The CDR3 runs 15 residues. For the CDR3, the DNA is TGTGCCAGCAGCCTTTTCTGGACAGGGGGCACTGAAGCTTTCTTT. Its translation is CASSLFWTGGTEAFF. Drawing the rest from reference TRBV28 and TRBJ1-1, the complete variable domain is DVKVTQSSRYLVKRTGEKVFLECVQDMDHENMFWYRQDPGLGLRLIYFSYDVKMKEKGDIPEGYSVSREKKERFSLILESASTNQTSMYLCASSLFWTGGTEAFFGQGTRLTVV.

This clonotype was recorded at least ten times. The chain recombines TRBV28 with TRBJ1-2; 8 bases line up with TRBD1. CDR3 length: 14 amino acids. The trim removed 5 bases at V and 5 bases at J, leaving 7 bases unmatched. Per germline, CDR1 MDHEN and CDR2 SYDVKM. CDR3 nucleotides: TGTGCCAGCAGTCCGGGACAGGCCACGTATGGCTACACCTTC. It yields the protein CASSPGQATYGYTF.

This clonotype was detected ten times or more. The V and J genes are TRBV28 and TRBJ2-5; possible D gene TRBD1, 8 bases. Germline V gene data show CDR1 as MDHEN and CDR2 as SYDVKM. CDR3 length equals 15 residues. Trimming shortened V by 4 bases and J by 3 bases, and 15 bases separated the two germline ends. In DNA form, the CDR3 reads TGTGCCAGCAGTTCCATTACAGGGGGGGAAGAGACCCAGTACTTC. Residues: CASSSITGGEETQYF.

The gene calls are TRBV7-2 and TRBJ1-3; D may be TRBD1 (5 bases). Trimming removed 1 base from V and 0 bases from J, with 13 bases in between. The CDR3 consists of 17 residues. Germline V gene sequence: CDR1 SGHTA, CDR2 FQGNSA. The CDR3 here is CASSLGPRVYSGNTIYF. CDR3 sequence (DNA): TGTGCCAGCAGCTTAGGGCCCAGGGTTTACTCTGGAAACACCATATATTTT.

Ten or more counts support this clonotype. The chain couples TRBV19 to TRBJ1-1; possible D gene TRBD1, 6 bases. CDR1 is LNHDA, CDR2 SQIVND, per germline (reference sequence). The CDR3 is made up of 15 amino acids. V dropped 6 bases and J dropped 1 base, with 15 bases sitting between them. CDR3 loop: CASSPRGGSNTEAFF. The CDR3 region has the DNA TGTGCCAGTAGCCCCAGAGGGGGGTCGAACACTGAAGCTTTCTTT.

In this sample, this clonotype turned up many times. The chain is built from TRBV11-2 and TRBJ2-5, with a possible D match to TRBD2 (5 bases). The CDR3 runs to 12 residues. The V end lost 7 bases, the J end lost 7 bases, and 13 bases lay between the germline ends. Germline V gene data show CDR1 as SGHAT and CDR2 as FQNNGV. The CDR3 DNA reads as TGTGCCAGCACCCCCACCGAGGGGACCCAGTACTTC. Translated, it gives CASTPTEGTQYF.

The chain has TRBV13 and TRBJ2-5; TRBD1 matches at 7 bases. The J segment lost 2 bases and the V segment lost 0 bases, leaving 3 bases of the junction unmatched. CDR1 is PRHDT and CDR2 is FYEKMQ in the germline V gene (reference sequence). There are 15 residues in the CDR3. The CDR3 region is CASSLGWDSQETQYF. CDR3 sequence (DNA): TGTGCCAGCAGCTTAGGCTGGGACAGTCAAGAGACCCAGTACTTC. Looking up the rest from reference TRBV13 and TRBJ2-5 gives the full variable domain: AAGVIQSPRHLIKEKRETATLKCYPIPRHDTVYWYQQGPGQDPQFLISFYEKMQSDKGSIPDRFSAQQFSDYHSELNMSSLELGDSALYFCASSLGWDSQETQYFGPGTRLLVL.

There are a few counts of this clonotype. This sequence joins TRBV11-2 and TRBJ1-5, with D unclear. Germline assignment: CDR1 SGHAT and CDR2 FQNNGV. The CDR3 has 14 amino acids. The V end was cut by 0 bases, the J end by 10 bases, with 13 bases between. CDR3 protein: CASSLEPGRGPQHF. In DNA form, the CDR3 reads TGTGCCAGCAGCTTAGAGCCCGGCCGGGGACCCCAGCATTTT.

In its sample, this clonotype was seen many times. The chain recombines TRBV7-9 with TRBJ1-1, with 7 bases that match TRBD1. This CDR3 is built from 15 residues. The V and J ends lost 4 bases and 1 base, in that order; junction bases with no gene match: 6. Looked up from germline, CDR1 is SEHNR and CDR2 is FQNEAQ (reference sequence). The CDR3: CASSWSGTENTEAFF. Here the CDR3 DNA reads TGTGCCAGCAGCTGGTCCGGGACAGAGAACACTGAAGCTTTCTTT.